This passage covers 2 T cell receptor beta chains from one sample sequenced in a study of T cell responses to AZD1222 COVID-19 vaccine. Only in-frame clones appear in the TCRdb table, and some are missing; sequencing was by immunoSEQ multiplex PCR. The data contain hundreds of thousands of clones, about 93% of them singletons. The sequences come from peripheral blood, collected on day 0 of MenACWY control vaccination. These receptors came from an adult in good health.

The chain has TRBV7-2 and TRBJ2-7, with D possibly TRBD2 on 6 matching bases. The CDR3 has 14 residues. V lost 5 bases and J lost 1, with 12 bases in between. Germline CDR1 and CDR2: SGHTA and FQGNSA. The CDR3 coding sequence is TGTGCCAGCAGCCGCACAGCGGGTTCCTACGAGCAGTACTTC. Translation: CASSRTAGSYEQYF.

The chain recombines TRBV5-4 with TRBJ1-2, with D possibly matching TRBD1 (5 bases). The CDR3 contains 12 residues. V was trimmed by 3 bases and J by 7 bases, leaving 10 bases between them. CDR1 is SGHNT and CDR2 is YYREEE in the germline V gene (reference sequence). The CDR3 coding sequence is TGTGCCAGCAGCTCGCAGGGATTTGGCTACACCTTC. Amino acid sequence: CASSSQGFGYTF.